Here is one T cell receptor (beta chain) with its context. Its target is not known. Trimming stripped 8 bases from V and 3 bases from J, with 19 bases between. The CDR3 has 15 residues. The sample originates from a study of post-analysis software for immune sequencing data. Unique molecular identifiers were carried by the TCR beta cDNA libraries. TCRdb recomputed calls from the PCR reads with MiXCR, one row per CDR3 protein. There are roughly 410,000 distinct CDR3 sequences in the sample; around a third occur only once, and roughly 13% lies in the top ten. General observations from the study: Five TRBV segments occurring more often in patients than controls included TRBV5-6, TRBV5-1 and TRBV20-1.

The clonotype originates from a girl aged 10 to 17 with multiple sclerosis. Sequencing was done on a sample of blood. V and J are TRBV12-3 or TRBV12-4 and TRBJ1-1; D possibly corresponds to TRBD1 (5 bases). CDR3 coding DNA: TGTGCCAGCTTCGACTCCTGGGGAGGGGACACTGAAGCTTTCTTT. The encoded protein is CASFDSWGGDTEAFF.